These 4 T cell receptor beta chains were sequenced from one sample in a study of resident and recirculating memory T cells in vitiligo. Repertoires were generated with immunoSEQ multiplex PCR, while TCRdb's copy carries only in-frame clones and drops some. The table has 70,000 or so clones, roughly 92% seen once. Sequenced material: blood. These TCRs come from a male donor with vitiligo.

V is TRBV20-1 and J is TRBJ1-2; tentative D call: TRBD1 (5 bases). Germline V gene sequence: CDR1 DFQATT, CDR2 SNEGSKA (reference sequence). The V gene lost 3 bases and the J gene lost 4 bases, with 6 bases spanning the gap. The CDR3 contains 11 residues. Here the CDR3 DNA reads TGCAGTGCTAGTCAGGGCTATGGCTACACCTTC. This codes for CSASQGYGYTF.

This clone was detected once. J is TRBJ1-2 and V is TRBV4-2; the match to TRBD1 covers 10 bases. The ends lost 4 bases at V and 4 bases at J; junction bases unmatched: 9. The CDR3 has 16 amino acids. Germline CDR1 reads LGHNA; CDR2 reads YNFKEQ. CDR3 in amino acids: CASSPTGQGIRYGYTF. The CDR3 nucleotides are TGTGCCAGCAGCCCGACGGGACAGGGGATCCGCTATGGCTACACCTTC.

This sequence joins TRBV6-5 and TRBJ1-2; D might be TRBD1 (6 bases). Germline CDR1 and CDR2: MNHEY and SVGAGI. The length of the CDR3 is 16 residues. Trimming cost V 0 bases and J 8 bases, with 19 bases left between them. CDR3 bases: TGTGCCAGCAGTTACTCGTCCATTGACAGGAATAAAGGCTACACCTTC. It specifies CASSYSSIDRNKGYTF.

The chain is built from TRBV29-1 and TRBJ2-1; TRBD2 matches at 8 bases. CDR1 SQVTM and CDR2 ANQGSEA come from the germline V gene. The CDR3 covers 13 residues. Trimming took 4 bases from V and 5 from J; bases not matched to a gene: 4. The CDR3 DNA follows: TGCAGCGTTGCGACGGGGGGGAACAATGAGCAGTTCTTC. Its protein is CSVATGGNNEQFF.